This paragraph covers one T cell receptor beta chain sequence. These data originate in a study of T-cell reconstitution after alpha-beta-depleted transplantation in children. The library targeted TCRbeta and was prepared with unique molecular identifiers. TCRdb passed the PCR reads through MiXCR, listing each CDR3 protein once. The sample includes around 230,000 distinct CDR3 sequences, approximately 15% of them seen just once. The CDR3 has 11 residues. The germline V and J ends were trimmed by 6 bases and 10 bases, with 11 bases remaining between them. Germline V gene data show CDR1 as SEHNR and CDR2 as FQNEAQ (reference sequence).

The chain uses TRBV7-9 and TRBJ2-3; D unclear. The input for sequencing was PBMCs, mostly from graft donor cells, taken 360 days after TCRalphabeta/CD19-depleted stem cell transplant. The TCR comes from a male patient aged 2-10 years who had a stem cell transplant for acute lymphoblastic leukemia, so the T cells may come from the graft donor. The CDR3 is CASSYILAQYF. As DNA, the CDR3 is TGTGCCAGCAGTTACATCCTAGCGCAGTATTTT.